The 10 T cell receptor beta chains listed next were all sequenced from one sample in a study of blood T cell repertoires in COVID-19. Using immunoSEQ multiplex PCR, the repertoire was profiled, and TCRdb retains in-frame clones only, with some absent. Of about 280,000 clones in the sample, around nine tenths are singletons; the top ten hold around 2.1%. Sequencing used peripheral blood. These receptors were obtained from a man over 45 with acute or convalescent COVID-19.

The chain has TRBV9 and TRBJ2-2; D is possibly TRBD1 (5 bases). This CDR3 comprises 14 residues. V lost 0 bases and J lost 9, with 12 bases in between. Germline values: CDR1 SGDLS, CDR2 YYNGEE. CDR3 residues: CASSVGGSPRELFF. As DNA, the CDR3 is TGTGCCAGCAGCGTAGGGGGCAGTCCCAGGGAGCTGTTTTTT.

The CDR3 here is CASSEEVGTEAFF. CDR3 nucleotides: TGCGCCAGCAGTGAGGAGGTGGGTACTGAAGCTTTCTTT. The J gene is TRBJ1-1, the V gene TRBV10-2; D is unclear. Germline CDR1 WSHSY, CDR2 SAAADI. The CDR3 totals 13 residues. Trimming took 2 bases from V and 5 from J, leaving 9 bases between them.

The V gene is TRBV11-2, the J gene TRBJ2-5, with 7 bases lining up with TRBD2. Germline lookup yields CDR1 SGHAT and CDR2 FQNNGV. CDR3 size: 14 residues. With V trimmed by 5 bases and J by 7 bases, 10 bases remained unmatched. The DNA of the CDR3 is TGTGCCAGCAGCCATAGAGGGAGGGGCGGGACCCAGTACTTC. Amino acid sequence: CASSHRGRGGTQYF.

V and J are TRBV9 and TRBJ1-4; 9 nucleotides match TRBD1. The CDR3 runs to 15 residues. The V gene end was trimmed by 3 bases and the J gene end by 8 bases; junction bases not matched to a gene: 8. Germline CDR1 and CDR2: SGDLS and YYNGEE. CDR3 in amino acids: CASSGGQGIGEKLFF. CDR3 nucleotide sequence: TGTGCCAGCAGCGGTGGACAGGGGATTGGAGAAAAACTGTTTTTT.

This clone appeared once. The chain carries TRBV10-2 and TRBJ2-3; the match to TRBD1 covers 11 bases. This CDR3 region has 13 residues. Germline CDR1 WSHSY, CDR2 SAAADI. The junction had 3 bases not matched to a gene; V was cut back by 11 bases and J by 2 bases. CDR3 sequence: CAGTGGTTDTQYF. Here the CDR3 DNA reads TGCGCCGGGACAGGGGGGACCACAGATACGCAGTATTTT.

The rearrangement joins TRBV12-3 or TRBV12-4 to TRBJ1-2; D unresolved. Between the trimmed V and J ends, which lost 3 bases and 3 bases, there was a span of 8 bases. The CDR3 runs 13 residues. The CDR3 DNA reads TGTGCCAGCAGTTTGGCGGGATACTATGGCTACACCTTC. This gives the protein CASSLAGYYGYTF.

V gene TRBV12-5 combines with J gene TRBJ1-6; D is unclear. The germline V gene encodes CDR1 LGHNT and CDR2 FRNRAP. Trimming removed 1 base from V and 7 bases from J, with 5 bases in between. The CDR3 runs 13 residues. The CDR3 DNA reads as TGTGCTAGTGGTTTGGGGGCGAATTCACCCCTCCACTTT. Translation gives CASGLGANSPLHF.

The CDR3 region is CSVGDRESGYTF. The CDR3 DNA reads as TGCAGCGTTGGGGACAGGGAGAGTGGCTACACCTTC. V is TRBV29-1 and J is TRBJ1-2; 9 positions match TRBD1. The germline CDR1 and CDR2 sequences are SQVTM and ANQGSEA. Losses at the gene ends were 4 bases for V and 7 bases for J; bases not matched to a gene: 4. There are 12 residues in the CDR3.

This chain uses TRBV5-1 with TRBJ2-3, with TRBD2 matching over 8 bases. The CDR3 length is 13 residues. V was clipped by 6 bases and J by 4 bases; unmatched bases: 4. CDR1 and CDR2 from the germline V gene are SGHRS and YFSETQ. CDR3: CASMGLVSDTQYF. The CDR3 bases are TGCGCCAGCATGGGACTAGTGTCAGATACGCAGTATTTT.

The chain joins TRBV6-1 to TRBJ1-5; a weak D match, TRBD1 (5 bases). Germline V lookup: CDR1 MNHNS, CDR2 SASEGT. Trimming stripped 4 bases from V and 3 bases from J, with 16 bases between. The CDR3 consists of 16 residues. The CDR3 coding sequence is TGTGCCAGCAGTGCCCAACCGGGGGGGACCAATCAGCCCCAGCATTTT. Protein product: CASSAQPGGTNQPQHF.